One sample yielded the 24 T cell receptor beta chains listed below, sequenced in a study of shared clonotypes between healthy human individuals. The method was immunoSEQ multiplex PCR; TCRdb's version includes in-frame clones alone and lacks a portion of them. This table has 2,100,000 or so clones, almost 96% appearing once. Sequencing was done on a sample of naive CD4+ T cells sorted from blood. The subset: CD45RA+ positively selected. These receptors originate from a young man in good health.

V gene TRBV6-1 combines with J gene TRBJ1-2; D is unclear. In germline, CDR1 is MNHNS, CDR2 SASEGT. The CDR3 has 13 residues. V was clipped by 1 base and J by 9 bases, with 12 bases between them. DNA of the CDR3: TGTGCCAGCAGTGAAGTTAGGAGTAGGAGCTACACCTTC. It encodes CASSEVRSRSYTF.

This clone was seen only once. This chain joins TRBV6-5 and TRBJ1-5, with unresolved D. V was cut by 0 bases and J by 9 bases, with 12 bases left in between. The CDR3 loop spans 14 amino acids. Germline CDR1 MNHEY, CDR2 SVGAGI. CDR3 region: CASSYSYGLGPQHF. The CDR3 DNA sequence: TGTGCCAGCAGTTACTCGTACGGCCTCGGGCCCCAGCATTTT.

This clone was seen only once. The J gene is TRBJ2-1, the V gene TRBV18; 8 bases map to TRBD1. CDR1 and CDR2 (germline): KGHSH, LQKENI. This CDR3 contains 16 residues. Trimming at V came to 1 base and at J to 7 bases, leaving 9 bases not matched to a gene. CDR3 bases: TGTGCCAGCTCACCACGCCAGGGGGCGGGTGGTAATGAGCAGTTCTTC. Translating gives CASSPRQGAGGNEQFF.

The chain carries TRBV19 and TRBJ2-1, with D perhaps TRBD1 (6 bases). Deletions cut 5 bases from V and 13 bases from J, with 24 bases between. This CDR3 comprises 15 residues. Germline CDR1 LNHDA, CDR2 SQIVND (reference sequence). The CDR3 bases are TGTGCCAGTAGTCCAATGTCGTCGGGACACCACTCTCAGTTCTTC. Its protein product is CASSPMSSGHHSQFF.

This sequence joins TRBV11-2 and TRBJ2-1; 8 bases agree with TRBD2. Trimming took 3 bases from V and 9 from J; bases not matched to a gene: 13. This CDR3 has 16 residues. Germline lookup yields CDR1 SGHAT and CDR2 FQNNGV. CDR3 sequence: CASSFTSGDMLGEQFF. The CDR3 DNA reads TGTGCCAGCAGCTTCACTAGCGGTGACATGTTGGGTGAGCAGTTCTTC. Together with reference TRBV11-2 and TRBJ2-1, the CDR3 gives the full variable domain: EAGVAQSPRYKIIEKRQSVAFWCNPISGHATLYWYQQILGQGPKLLIQFQNNGVVDDSQLPKDRFSAERLKGVDSTLKIQPAKLEDSAVYLCASSFTSGDMLGEQFFGPGTRLTVL.

The chain has TRBV6-6 and TRBJ2-2; D unresolved. The ends were cut back, 10 bases at V and 5 bases at J, with 23 bases in the middle. Germline V gene sequence: CDR1 MNHNY, CDR2 SVGAGI (reference sequence). This CDR3 region has 16 residues. CDR3 nucleotides: TGTGCCACCTCGTGGGCGGAATCCCCACTTACCGGGGAGCTGTTTTTT. Amino acids: CATSWAESPLTGELFF.

This chain links TRBV7-2 with TRBJ2-2, with 7 bases aligning to TRBD2. Trimming at V came to 7 bases and at J to 7 bases, leaving 12 bases not matched to a gene. CDR3 size: 15 residues. CDR1 is SGHTA and CDR2 is FQGNSA in the germline V gene. The CDR3 DNA sequence: TGTGCCAGCAACGTAAGGGCGGGAGTAGTCGGGGAGCTGTTTTTT. Encoded protein: CASNVRAGVVGELFF.

V is TRBV18 and J is TRBJ2-5; the D gene is possibly TRBD1 (7 bases). The CDR3 runs 15 residues. Germline loops: CDR1 KGHSH, CDR2 LQKENI. V was cut by 3 bases and J by 5 bases, with 16 bases left in between. CDR3 nucleotides: TGTGCCAGCTCACCTGGCGGGACAGCTTGGGAGACCCAGTACTTC. It encodes CASSPGGTAWETQYF.

The chain has TRBV30 and TRBJ1-2; 7 bases line up with TRBD1. The germline V gene encodes CDR1 GTSNPN and CDR2 SVGIG (reference sequence). V dropped 1 base and J dropped 4; count of bases not matched to a gene: 3. The CDR3 consists of 13 residues. The CDR3 here is CAWSAGQLYGYTF. The CDR3 region has the DNA TGTGCCTGGAGTGCGGGACAGCTCTATGGCTACACCTTC.

The chain is built from TRBV6-1 and TRBJ1-4; D might be TRBD1 (5 bases). Between the trimmed V and J ends, which lost 3 bases and 8 bases, there was a span of 13 bases. CDR1 and CDR2 (germline): MNHNS, SASEGT. This CDR3 contains 14 residues. CDR3 sequence reads: CASSERGAAEKLFF. The CDR3 nucleotides read TGTGCCAGCAGTGAGCGAGGGGCAGCGGAAAAACTGTTTTTT.

This clone was detected only once. The chain joins TRBV5-1 to TRBJ2-4; 7 positions match TRBD2. This CDR3 has 18 residues. V trimming: 0 bases; J trimming: 9 bases; junction bases outside the gene matches: 18. Germline V lookup: CDR1 SGHRS, CDR2 YFSETQ. Here the CDR3 reads CASSLGGALAERGSIQYF. In nucleotides, the CDR3 is TGCGCCAGCAGCTTGGGAGGGGCTCTAGCGGAGAGGGGTAGCATTCAGTACTTC.

The rearrangement links TRBV9 to TRBJ2-3; TRBD2 agrees at 10 bases. Germline V CDR1 and CDR2: SGDLS, YYNGEE. J gave up 4 bases and V 0 bases, and 11 bases lay outside the gene matches. The CDR3 is made up of 18 amino acids. CDR3 in amino acids: CASSVVLAGSSSPDTQYF. DNA for the CDR3: TGTGCCAGCAGCGTAGTACTAGCGGGGTCCAGTTCTCCAGATACGCAGTATTTT.

With regard to this clone: At one boundary the junction diverges from the germline segment, which might be a read error. The CDR3 here is CASSLVSGLAGDNEQFF. For the CDR3, the DNA is TGTGCTAGCAGCTTAGTCTCGGGACTAGCGGGGGACAATGAGCAGTTCTTC. The V call is TRBV7-7, the J call TRBJ2-1; 14 nucleotides line up with TRBD2. Per germline, CDR1 SSHAT and CDR2 FNYEAQ (reference sequence). The CDR3 contains 17 residues.

J is TRBJ2-7 and V is TRBV30; either TRBD1 or TRBD2 may supply D (5 bases each). This CDR3 contains 14 residues. Germline V lookup: CDR1 GTSNPN, CDR2 SVGIG (reference sequence). V was pared by 1 base and J by 3 bases, with 13 bases between. The DNA for the CDR3 is TGTGCCTGGAGTGGGGACGGTGGGGGCTACGAGCAGTACTTC. Its protein is CAWSGDGGGYEQYF.

Turning to this clone: At the DNA level, this CDR3 is encoded by other sequences in the same sample as well. The rearrangement links TRBV5-1 to TRBJ1-2; D is unresolved. V was cut by 3 bases and J by 5 bases, with 11 bases left in between. Germline lookup yields CDR1 SGHRS and CDR2 YFSETQ. This CDR3 spans 13 amino acids. The CDR3: CASSSDGLYGYTF. The CDR3 nucleotides are TGCGCCAGCAGCTCGGATGGCCTTTATGGCTACACCTTC.

The CDR3 sequence: CASSNPRRIAKNIQYF. Here the CDR3 DNA reads TGTGCCAGCAGCAATCCTCGGAGAATAGCCAAAAACATTCAGTACTTC. The chain employs TRBV21-1 and TRBJ2-4; the D call of TRBD2 is as the table states it, not checked on the DNA. TRBV21-1 is designated a pseudogene. The CDR3 extends over 16 amino acids.

The chain is built from TRBV5-1 and TRBJ2-7, with 10 bases that match TRBD1. Germline V CDR1 and CDR2: SGHRS, YFSETQ. Trimming cost V 4 bases and J 5 bases; bases outside gene matches: 6. The CDR3 contains 14 residues. This chain's CDR3 is CASSLRDRGHEQYF. CDR3 bases: TGCGCCAGCAGCCTAAGGGACAGGGGTCACGAGCAGTACTTC. Full variable domain (outside the CDR3, taken from reference TRBV5-1 and TRBJ2-7): KAGVTQTPRYLIKTRGQQVTLSCSPISGHRSVSWYQQTPGQGLQFLFEYFSETQRNKGNFPGRFSGRQFSNSRSEMNVSTLELGDSALYLCASSLRDRGHEQYFGPGTRLTVT.

This sequence joins TRBV30 and TRBJ1-2; D gene uncertain. The CDR3 covers 13 residues. V dropped 0 bases and J dropped 7 bases, with 12 bases sitting between them. CDR1 is GTSNPN and CDR2 is SVGIG in the germline V gene (reference sequence). The CDR3 spells CAWSVDLRGGYTF. DNA for the CDR3: TGTGCCTGGAGTGTAGACTTGCGGGGTGGCTACACCTTC.

This rearrangement joins TRBV5-1 to TRBJ2-7; 12 bases agree with TRBD2. V trimming: 3 bases; J trimming: 0 bases; junction bases outside the gene matches: 19. CDR1 and CDR2 (germline): SGHRS, YFSETQ. The CDR3 is 21 amino acids. CDR3 amino acids: CASSWGELGLAGRLSSYEQYF. As DNA, the CDR3 is TGCGCCAGCAGCTGGGGGGAATTGGGACTAGCGGGTCGCCTTAGCTCCTACGAGCAGTACTTC.

This clone was seen only once. The V gene is TRBV6-5, the J gene TRBJ1-2; the D is unclear. V shed 1 base and J shed 2 bases, with 8 bases lying between them. The germline CDR1 and CDR2 sequences are MNHEY and SVGAGI. CDR3 length: 14 amino acids. The CDR3 here is CASSYLGDNYGYTF. The CDR3 DNA sequence: TGTGCCAGCAGTTACTTGGGCGACAACTATGGCTACACCTTC.

V and J are TRBV2 and TRBJ1-1, with 8 bases aligning to TRBD1. CDR3 length: 13 residues. Germline V gives CDR1 SNHLY, CDR2 FYNNEI. V was pared by 6 bases and J by 6 bases, with 6 bases of the junction left unmatched. CDR3 DNA: TGTGCCAGCAGCAAAGACAGGGGTCCTGAAGCTTTCTTT. Its protein is CASSKDRGPEAFF.

This clone has only one observation. The chain is built from TRBV7-9 and TRBJ1-4, with 10 bases that match TRBD1. V lost 5 bases to trimming and J lost 10 bases; unmatched junction nucleotides: 16. The CDR3 is 17 amino acids. CDR1 SEHNR and CDR2 FQNEAQ come from the germline V gene (reference sequence). Here the CDR3 DNA reads TGTGCCAGCAGCATTCGATCGACAGGGGGCGACGAGGCAAAACTGTTTTTT. Its protein product is CASSIRSTGGDEAKLFF. Variable domain in full (rest from reference TRBV7-9 and TRBJ1-4): DTGVSQNPRHKITKRGQNVTFRCDPISEHNRLYWYRQTLGQGPEFLTYFQNEAQLEKSRLLSDRFSAERPKGSFSTLEIQRTEQGDSAMYLCASSIRSTGGDEAKLFFGSGTQLSVL.

V usage is TRBV4-1 and J usage is TRBJ1-1; D might be TRBD1 (6 bases). Between the trimmed V and J ends, which lost 0 bases and 1 base, there was a span of 12 bases. The length of the CDR3 is 16 residues. Germline lookup yields CDR1 MGHRA and CDR2 YSYEKL. The CDR3 loop reads CASSQDQWGRNTEAFF. The CDR3 DNA reads as TGCGCCAGCAGCCAAGATCAATGGGGGCGGAACACTGAAGCTTTCTTT.

This chain joins TRBV7-6 and TRBJ2-2, with 7 positions matching TRBD1. The length of the CDR3 is 13 residues. Germline CDR1 and CDR2: SGHVS and FNYEAQ. V lost 5 bases to trimming and J lost 6 bases; unmatched junction nucleotides: 3. Here the CDR3 DNA reads TGTGCCAGCAGCGAACAGGGGTCCGGGGAGCTGTTTTTT. The encoded protein is CASSEQGSGELFF.